Below, 14 T cell receptor beta chains from the same sample are listed, as sequenced in a study of somatic mutations in cytotoxic T cells in rheumatoid arthritis. The table came from immunoSEQ multiplex PCR; TCRdb's copy has only in-frame clones and leaves some out. This sample has approximately 17,000 clones, with about four fifths found just once. Sample: CD8+ T cells sorted from blood. These receptors all stem from an adult with rheumatoid arthritis.

This rearrangement joins TRBV13 to TRBJ2-7; 8 positions agree with TRBD2. Germline loops: CDR1 PRHDT, CDR2 FYEKMQ (reference sequence). J was trimmed by 4 bases and V by 5 bases; bases with no gene match: 10. The CDR3 consists of 15 residues. For the CDR3, the DNA is TGTGCCAGCAGCCTACTTGCGGGGGGCGGGTACGAGCAGTACTTC. Protein: CASSLLAGGGYEQYF.

The V and J genes are TRBV27 and TRBJ2-2, with TRBD2 identical over 11 bases. The CDR3 sequence is 21 residues long. With V trimmed by 0 bases and J by 1 base, 13 bases remained unmatched. From germline, CDR1 is MNHEY and CDR2 SMNVEV (reference sequence). CDR3 bases: TGTGCCAGCAGTTTATCGATTTCTTCCATGACTAGCGGGGAGAACACCGGGGAGCTGTTTTTT. Translating gives CASSLSISSMTSGENTGELFF.

The chain combines TRBV4-1 with TRBJ1-5, with 9 bases matching TRBD1. The CDR3 has 15 amino acids. V lost 1 base to trimming and J lost 11 bases; unmatched junction nucleotides: 9. Germline V gene lookup returns CDR1 MGHRA and CDR2 YSYEKL. The CDR3 region has the DNA TGCGCCAGCAGCCAAGCGGACAGGGGCTCGGGGGCCCAGCATTTT. As protein: CASSQADRGSGAQHF.

The V and J genes are TRBV10-3 and TRBJ2-1, with TRBD1 matching over 7 bases. The CDR3 consists of 16 residues. V trimming: 0 bases; J trimming: 0 bases; junction bases outside the gene matches: 2. Germline CDR1 is ENHRY and CDR2 is SYGVKD. The CDR3 nucleotides are TGTGCCATCAGTGAGTCGACAGGGAGCTCCTACAATGAGCAGTTCTTC. Its protein is CAISESTGSSYNEQFF.

This chain uses TRBV7-6 with TRBJ1-6, with TRBD1 identical over 10 bases. Germline assignment: CDR1 SGHVS and CDR2 FNYEAQ. The CDR3 is 14 amino acids. V shed 5 bases and J 8 bases; nucleotides not matched to a gene: 3. This CDR3 reads CASSPTGGDSPLHF. The CDR3 DNA sequence: TGTGCCAGCAGCCCGACAGGGGGCGATTCACCCCTCCACTTT.

This chain connects TRBV2 to TRBJ2-7; D not resolved. Trimming took off 3 bases at V and 0 bases at J, with 9 bases between the two ends. There are 14 residues in the CDR3. From germline, CDR1 is SNHLY and CDR2 FYNNEI. CDR3 residues: CASSEYPYSYEQYF. DNA for the CDR3: TGTGCCAGCAGTGAGTACCCGTACTCCTACGAGCAGTACTTC.

The chain is built from TRBV5-1 and TRBJ2-1; tentative D call: TRBD2 (5 bases). The germline V gene encodes CDR1 SGHRS and CDR2 YFSETQ. The ends were cut back, 2 bases at V and 6 bases at J, with 6 bases in the middle. The CDR3 length is 12 residues. Here the CDR3 reads CASSFGGNEQFF. Here the CDR3 DNA reads TGCGCCAGCAGCTTTGGAGGCAATGAGCAGTTCTTC. The complete variable domain, with remaining parts taken from reference TRBV5-1 and TRBJ2-1, reads KAGVTQTPRYLIKTRGQQVTLSCSPISGHRSVSWYQQTPGQGLQFLFEYFSETQRNKGNFPGRFSGRQFSNSRSEMNVSTLELGDSALYLCASSFGGNEQFFGPGTRLTVL.

Regarding this clone: One end of the junction does not line up with germline, which may come from a read error. The chain is built from TRBV6-5 and TRBJ1-4; TRBD1 might be the D (5 bases). Per germline, CDR1 MNHEY and CDR2 SVGAGI. The CDR3 is 13 residues long. In DNA, the CDR3 is TGTGCCATCAGTGGTGGGGGAAGTGAAAAACTGTTTTTT. This encodes CAISGGGSEKLFF.

This clone has a handful of counts. The V gene is TRBV9, the J gene TRBJ1-1; unclear D gene. Germline V gene sequence: CDR1 SGDLS, CDR2 YYNGEE. Deletions cut 6 bases from V and 2 bases from J, with 2 bases between. This CDR3 has 10 residues. In nucleotides, the CDR3 is TGTGCCAGCATCAACACTGAAGCTTTCTTT. Its protein is CASINTEAFF.

The rearrangement joins TRBV12-5 to TRBJ1-2, with 8 bases aligning to TRBD1. CDR1 LGHNT and CDR2 FRNRAP come from the germline V gene. CDR3 length: 16 residues. Trimming removed 6 bases from V and 2 bases from J; junction bases left unmatched: 11. For the CDR3, the DNA is TGTGCTAGTGGCACTCAACACCGGGACAGGAACTATGGCTACACCTTC. It codes for CASGTQHRDRNYGYTF.

The V gene is TRBV7-9, the J gene TRBJ2-5; D assignment may be TRBD1 or TRBD2 (5 bases each). V was clipped by 6 bases and J by 3 bases, with 17 bases between them. The length of the CDR3 is 15 residues. Per germline, CDR1 SEHNR and CDR2 FQNEAQ (reference sequence). The CDR3 DNA sequence: TGTGCCAGCAGATCGGGCCCGAGGGGAGAAGAGACCCAGTACTTC. Its protein product is CASRSGPRGEETQYF.

This chain joins TRBV2 and TRBJ2-3; 11 bases fit TRBD1. The CDR3 runs to 16 residues. The trim removed 3 bases at V and 2 bases at J, leaving 4 bases unmatched. Germline CDR1 reads SNHLY; CDR2 reads FYNNEI. CDR3: CASSEAGQGDTDTQYF. The CDR3 coding sequence is TGTGCCAGCAGTGAGGCGGGACAGGGGGACACAGATACGCAGTATTTT.

The rearrangement uses TRBV19 and TRBJ1-2; D ambiguous. CDR3 length: 12 residues. Germline loops: CDR1 LNHDA, CDR2 SQIVND (reference sequence). Between the trimmed V and J ends, which lost 5 bases and 4 bases, there was a span of 8 bases. CDR3 protein: CASSYFAYGYTF. For the CDR3, the DNA is TGTGCCAGTAGTTATTTCGCCTATGGCTACACCTTC.

This clone was observed once. The chain combines TRBV5-5 with TRBJ1-5; tentatively, D is TRBD1 (6 bases). The CDR3 runs to 16 residues. Looked up from germline, CDR1 is SGHKS and CDR2 is YYEKEE (reference sequence). Trimming pared 0 bases from V and 6 bases from J, leaving 16 bases between. The DNA of the CDR3 is TGTGCCAGCAGCTTGGCTGGTACAGGGAGAGGTCAGCCCCAGCATTTT. Encoded protein: CASSLAGTGRGQPQHF.